This TCR beta chain stems from a study of beta chain features in type 1 diabetes. Whole-study findings and limits: Researchers caution that PCR might favor shorter templates, equally among patients and controls. TCRB CDR3 length was moderately but significantly reduced in all four CD4+ subsets of Type 1 diabetes patients.

With 9 bases clipped from V and 0 bases from J, the junction kept 2 bases outside the gene matches. The CDR3 is 13 residues long. In germline, CDR1 is SNHLY, CDR2 FYNNEI. Reverse transcribing all isolated RNA meant expressed TCRB transcripts were sequenced. Some clones are missing from TCRdb's copy, which holds only in-frame ones; the method was immunoSEQ multiplex PCR. The sample lists a few hundred thousand clones, about a tenth seen once, with over 0.015% in the top ten. Details on this clone: Its specificity is not known.

The TCR sequence derives from a man between 25 and 39 years old with type 1 diabetes. The sample comprised naive CD4+ T cells from blood. The J gene is TRBJ1-1, the V gene TRBV2; 9 bases align to TRBD1. The CDR3 DNA reads TGTGCCAGTCGGGACAGGGTGAACACTGAAGCTTTCTTT. Encoded protein: CASRDRVNTEAFF.